This T cell receptor (beta chain) was documented in a study of T cell changes during pregnancy in multiple sclerosis. This clone was seen once. The CDR3 is made up of 14 amino acids. Germline loops: CDR1 GTSNPN, CDR2 SVGIG (reference sequence). The V end was cut by 2 bases, the J end by 5 bases, with 14 bases between. Produced via immunoSEQ multiplex PCR; TCRdb's table is partial and in-frame only. The sample contains approximately 79,000 clones, approximately 92% of which appear only once. The material was CD4+ T cells from peripheral blood mononuclear cells, obtained before pregnancy. This TCR came from a female donor with multiple sclerosis, enrolled in a pregnancy study. The V gene is TRBV30, the J gene TRBJ2-3, with D tentatively TRBD2 (6 bases). The chain's CDR3 is CAWSLGGSVDTQYF. CDR3 coding DNA: TGTGCCTGGAGTCTCGGGGGATCGGTAGATACGCAGTATTTT.